This T cell receptor (beta chain) was identified during a study of shared clonotypes between healthy human individuals. Findings and caveats of the study: With several donors compared, around 5% of naive CD4 clonotypes were shared. Larger estimated richness was generally recorded for naive subsets relative to memory subsets.

This clone has more than one count but fewer than ten. Its antigen is not identified. Only CD45RO-negative cells positively selected for CCR7 counted as naive CD8 cells, so terminally differentiated effector memory CD45RA+ cells were excluded. HIV-negative, healthy adults without recent acute infections or vaccinations were the donors. In replicate PCRs of sorted subsets, approximately 210 ng DNA, approximately 32,000 T cell genomes, was used. TCRdb's copy holds only in-frame clones and misses some; the assay was immunoSEQ multiplex PCR. The repertoire holds about 2 million clones, with around 96% as singletons. The clonotype originates from a man aged 18 to 30 in good health. Material for sequencing was naive CD8+ T cells sorted from blood.

This chain's CDR3 is CASSYGRGGGNSPLHF. The CDR3 DNA is TGTGCCAGCAGTTACGGCAGGGGAGGTGGTAATTCACCCCTCCACTTT. This chain uses TRBV6-5 with TRBJ1-6; TRBD1 might be the D (6 bases). Germline V gene sequence: CDR1 MNHEY, CDR2 SVGAGI. The CDR3 is 16 residues long. The V end was cut by 2 bases, the J end by 6 bases, with 14 bases between.